These T cell receptor beta chains were read from a single sample in a study of T cells expressing NK-cell markers. TCRdb reprocessed the 5' RACE reads and stores each CDR3 protein as one record, lacking DNA. The ten most abundant clones cover roughly 3.6% of a sample with 500,000 to 700,000 distinct CDR3 sequences. What was sequenced was blood T cells: a sorted CD56 or NKG2C T cell subset, CD4+ or CD8+ T cells, or bulk PBMC T cells (not recorded which). The receptors were gathered from a man younger than 35 in good health. Each CDR3 is given with its conserved first and last residue. The order of the fields is J gene, V gene, CDR3 protein.

j_call: TRBJ1-2
v_call: TRBV5-1
cdr3_aa: CASSLETDLYGYTF

j_call: TRBJ2-3
v_call: TRBV29-1
cdr3_aa: CSGRDTLKRDTQYF

j_call: TRBJ2-5
v_call: TRBV11-2
cdr3_aa: CASRAPMAQETQYF

j_call: TRBJ2-3
v_call: TRBV7-8
cdr3_aa: CASSLAYGSPADTQYF

j_call: TRBJ2-2
v_call: TRBV19
cdr3_aa: CASSHEYTGELFF

j_call: TRBJ1-2
v_call: TRBV20-1
cdr3_aa: CSAPGQSAYGYTF

j_call: TRBJ2-1
v_call: TRBV24-1
cdr3_aa: CATSDTETGPGLAAYNEQFF

j_call: TRBJ2-5
v_call: TRBV28
cdr3_aa: CASSRTGREETQYF

j_call: TRBJ2-6
v_call: TRBV28
cdr3_aa: CASSWLMGQGTSGANVLTF

j_call: TRBJ1-5
v_call: TRBV6-5
cdr3_aa: CASSLQGHSNQPQHF

j_call: TRBJ2-2
v_call: TRBV5-1
cdr3_aa: CASSLGRLASGELFF

j_call: TRBJ2-2
v_call: TRBV3-1
cdr3_aa: CASSVRARTGELFF

j_call: TRBJ1-1
v_call: TRBV6-5
cdr3_aa: CASRSLRGAALNTEAFF

j_call: TRBJ2-1
v_call: TRBV7-9
cdr3_aa: CASSLGAGEWANNEQFF

j_call: TRBJ2-5
v_call: TRBV10-3
cdr3_aa: CAISEFSVKETQYF

j_call: TRBJ2-5
v_call: TRBV12-3/TRBV12-4
cdr3_aa: CASSRTLGKETQYF

j_call: TRBJ2-1
v_call: TRBV9
cdr3_aa: CASSAGTGLGEQFF

j_call: TRBJ2-1
v_call: TRBV5-1
cdr3_aa: CASSLTSGREVPNEQFF

j_call: TRBJ2-5
v_call: TRBV5-1
cdr3_aa: CASSANRGQRETQYF

j_call: TRBJ2-1
v_call: TRBV7-9
cdr3_aa: CASSLASRGDEQFF

j_call: TRBJ2-1
v_call: TRBV11-1
cdr3_aa: CASSFSNMGGSRNEQFF

j_call: TRBJ2-3
v_call: TRBV7-9
cdr3_aa: CASSLSGSKDTQYF

j_call: TRBJ2-3
v_call: TRBV20-1
cdr3_aa: CSARAGGPRDTQYF

j_call: TRBJ2-3
v_call: TRBV20-1
cdr3_aa: CSARPSGGLAQYF

j_call: TRBJ2-5
v_call: TRBV29-1
cdr3_aa: CSVGDGLVGETQYF

j_call: TRBJ2-5
v_call: TRBV27
cdr3_aa: CASSFLVAGEQETQYF

j_call: TRBJ2-1
v_call: TRBV4-2
cdr3_aa: CASSDSAVEQFF

j_call: TRBJ2-2
v_call: TRBV6-5
cdr3_aa: CASSRTPPNTGELFF

j_call: TRBJ1-4
v_call: TRBV7-2
cdr3_aa: CASSLDGRSDEKLFF

j_call: TRBJ2-5
v_call: TRBV20-1
cdr3_aa: CSAETSAQETQYF

j_call: TRBJ2-1
v_call: TRBV20-1
cdr3_aa: CSATIFSGTSYNEQFF

j_call: TRBJ1-6
v_call: TRBV9
cdr3_aa: CASSSGVNSPLHF

j_call: TRBJ2-7
v_call: TRBV12-3/TRBV12-4
cdr3_aa: CASTWTGRGEQYF

j_call: TRBJ2-1
v_call: TRBV6-5
cdr3_aa: CASQGHNEQFF

j_call: TRBJ2-2
v_call: TRBV6-1
cdr3_aa: CASTVGGSNTGELFF

j_call: TRBJ1-1
v_call: TRBV6-4
cdr3_aa: CASSEKGAETEAFF

j_call: TRBJ2-7
v_call: TRBV20-1
cdr3_aa: CSASTTIAGSTYEQYF

j_call: TRBJ2-1
v_call: TRBV5-1
cdr3_aa: CASSAEDRTYNEQFF

j_call: TRBJ2-5
v_call: TRBV6-1
cdr3_aa: CASSGGLGETQYF

j_call: TRBJ2-1
v_call: TRBV12-3/TRBV12-4
cdr3_aa: CASRPPGPVYEQFF

j_call: TRBJ2-7
v_call: TRBV5-1
cdr3_aa: CASSSQASSDEQYF

j_call: TRBJ2-7
v_call: TRBV28
cdr3_aa: CASTSGLAGVYEQYF

j_call: TRBJ2-7
v_call: TRBV6-5
cdr3_aa: CASSYSRTGRGEQYF

j_call: TRBJ1-1
v_call: TRBV5-5
cdr3_aa: CASSLWNTEAFF

j_call: TRBJ2-1
v_call: TRBV6-2/TRBV6-3
cdr3_aa: CASSYSISKGEGRTHNEQFF

j_call: TRBJ2-2
v_call: TRBV29-1
cdr3_aa: CSVGISGSRGGELFF

j_call: TRBJ2-1
v_call: TRBV15
cdr3_aa: CATKDQTRNEQFF